This note documents a single T cell receptor (beta chain) sequence. These data belong to a study of blood T cell repertoires in COVID-19. Study in general: Samples came from the United States, Italy and Spain, spanning acute and convalescent COVID-19. The analysed material was cDNA or gDNA that came from T cells, B-cell-depleted T cells, or PBMCs.

V lost 2 bases to trimming and J lost 2 bases; unmatched junction nucleotides: 8. Germline assignment: CDR1 GTSNPN and CDR2 SVGIG (reference sequence). CDR3 length: 15 residues. Per the study methods: From reference gene primer amplification, estimates of nucleated cell counts were derived. The assay was immunoSEQ multiplex PCR, and TCRdb's table has in-frame clones only and misses some. V, J and clone size reflect that table, while D and trimming were determined from the DNA. Among 45,000 to 65,000 clones listed, roughly 79% were seen once. The genes are TRBV30 and TRBJ1-2; TRBD1 aligns across 7 bases. This TCR came from a woman aged 60 to 75 with acute or convalescent COVID-19. What was sequenced was peripheral blood. In DNA form, the CDR3 reads TGTGCCTGGAGTCGAGGGGGCGCGTCCAACTATGGCTACACCTTC. Translating it yields CAWSRGGASNYGYTF.